One T cell receptor (beta chain) is described in this entry. These data are taken from a study of T cell responses to AZD1222 COVID-19 vaccine. Only in-frame clones appear in the TCRdb table, and some are missing; sequencing was by immunoSEQ multiplex PCR. Here the sample spans under 200,000 clones, more than 85% being singletons. The CDR3 spans 15 residues. Per the germline V gene, CDR1 is MDHEN and CDR2 is SYDVKM. V shed 3 bases and J shed 6 bases, with 15 bases lying between them. This sequence joins TRBV28 and TRBJ1-5; D ambiguous. Sequenced here: peripheral blood, sampled on day 0 of AZD1222 vaccination. The source of this sequence is an adult in good health. CDR3 nucleotides: TGTGCCAGCAGTTTCAGCTCCCGCAGTGGTCAGCCCCAGCATTTT. It encodes CASSFSSRSGQPQHF.